This is a list of T cell receptor beta chains from one sample in a study of CD8 T cells in ankylosing spondylitis. TCRdb itself ran the 5' RACE reads through MiXCR, one entry per CDR3 protein. This table has about 36,000 distinct CDR3 sequences, about 6.3% appearing once. Sequenced material: blood, either unsorted or a sorted T cell fraction (not recorded which). These receptors all come from a male donor with ankylosing spondylitis or in good health (not recorded which). CDR3s include the opening cysteine and the closing phenylalanine or tryptophan. Each record gives: CDR3 DNA, CDR3 protein, clone size, D gene, V gene, J gene. D genes are given only for firm matches. Clone sizes are given selectively: once, few, many, or a class where the clone is expanded.

TGCAGCCTCCGGGGGCAAGAGACCCAGTACTTC	CSLRGQETQYF	-	-	TRBV20-1	TRBJ2-5
TGTGCCAGCAGCTTGGAGACAGGGCGCGCTTTCTTT	CASSLETGRAFF	many	TRBD1	TRBV5-5	TRBJ1-1
TGTGCCATCAGTGAGTCCCCCGAAGAATACCCATACACTGAAGCTTTCTTT	CAISESPEEYPYTEAFF	many	-	TRBV10-3	TRBJ1-1
TGTGCCAGCAGTTTGGCTCGGACTAGCGGGGGGTACGAGCAGTACTTC	CASSLARTSGGYEQYF	many	TRBD2	TRBV4-2	TRBJ2-7
TGTGCCACCAGTGATAAGGCGGGGGCGGACACAGATACGCAGTATTTT	CATSDKAGADTDTQYF	many	-	TRBV24-1	TRBJ2-3
TGTGCCAGCAGCAGCGGGACTAGCGGGCTCTACAATGAGCAGTTCTTC	CASSSGTSGLYNEQFF	many	TRBD2	TRBV7-3	TRBJ2-1
TGCGCCAGCAGCCCCCGCGGACAGGGGGCTTTAGCTGGTGAAAAACTGTTTTTT	CASSPRGQGALAGEKLFF	many	TRBD1	TRBV5-1	TRBJ1-4
TGCAGTGTTCAGAGAACTAGCAGGTCCTACGAGCAGTACTTC	CSVQRTSRSYEQYF	many	-	TRBV20-1	TRBJ2-7
TGTGCCAGCAGCTCAAGGGGCGGCATTTCCTACGAGCAGTACTTC	CASSSRGGISYEQYF	many	-	TRBV7-2	TRBJ2-7
TGTGCCAGCAGTCGGTTGACAGACAAGTCGAACACTGAAGCTTTCTTT	CASSRLTDKSNTEAFF	many	-	TRBV2	TRBJ1-1
TGTGCCAGCATGGCAGGCAACTCCTACGAGCAGTACTTC	CASMAGNSYEQYF	many	-	TRBV12-3/TRBV12-4	TRBJ2-7
TGTGCCAGCAGTACCCTCGGGCCAGACAATGAGCAGTTCTTC	CASSTLGPDNEQFF	many	-	TRBV28	TRBJ2-1
TGCGCCAGCAGCTTGAGACAGGGGGAAGAGACCCAGTACTTC	CASSLRQGEETQYF	medium-sized	TRBD1	TRBV5-1	TRBJ2-5
TGCAGTGCTACCACACCTGATTATAGCAATCAGCCCCAGCATTTT	CSATTPDYSNQPQHF	many	-	TRBV20-1	TRBJ1-5
TGCGCCAGCAGCTTGTTGCCTAGCACAGATACGCAGTATTTT	CASSLLPSTDTQYF	many	-	TRBV5-1	TRBJ2-3
TGCGCCAGCAGCTTGGGGACTCCCTATGGCTACACCTTC	CASSLGTPYGYTF	many	-	TRBV5-1	TRBJ1-2
TGTGCCACCAGTGATCCAGTACGCGAGCAGTTCTTC	CATSDPVREQFF	many	-	TRBV24-1	TRBJ2-1
TGTGCCACTCAGACAGGGGTGGAGGCTTTCTTT	CATQTGVEAFF	many	TRBD1	TRBV6-2/TRBV6-3	TRBJ1-1
TGCGCCAGCAGCCAAACTAGCGGGGAAGGCACAGATACGCAGTATTTT	CASSQTSGEGTDTQYF	many	TRBD2	TRBV4-3	TRBJ2-3
TGTGCCAGCCGGGGGGTACAACCGAGAGGCCAGTACTTC	CASRGVQPRGQYF	many	TRBD2	TRBV3-1	TRBJ2-5
TGTGCCAGCAGTCCCTTCGGGGGTTCCTACAATGAGCAGTTCTTC	CASSPFGGSYNEQFF	-	-	TRBV11-1	TRBJ2-1
TGCGCCAGCAGCGCCGACAGACCACCCTACGAGCAGTACTTC	CASSADRPPYEQYF	many	-	TRBV5-1	TRBJ2-7
TGTGCCAGCAGTTCCAGACGACAGGGCGGAACTAATGAAAAACTGTTTTTT	CASSSRRQGGTNEKLFF	many	TRBD1	TRBV6-5	TRBJ1-4
TGTGCCAGCAGTAAAACGACAGGGGGCTACGAGCAGTACTTC	CASSKTTGGYEQYF	many	TRBD1	TRBV12-3/TRBV12-4	TRBJ2-7
TGTGCCAGCAGTCCCAGGGGGCCGTATGAGGGCTACACCTTC	CASSPRGPYEGYTF	many	TRBD1	TRBV27	TRBJ1-2
TGTGCCTGGGGCACGAACTACGAGCAGTACTTC	CAWGTNYEQYF	many	-	TRBV30	TRBJ2-7
TGTGCCAGCTCACCGGACAGGGTCACTGAAGCTTTCTTT	CASSPDRVTEAFF	many	TRBD1	TRBV18	TRBJ1-1
TGTGCCAGCAGCTTCTTCGGCTCCTACAATGAGCAGTTCTTC	CASSFFGSYNEQFF	many	-	TRBV5-4	TRBJ2-1
TGTGCCAGCAGCTTCCTTAGCGGGGGCCGCTACAATGAGCAGTTCTTC	CASSFLSGGRYNEQFF	many	TRBD2	TRBV7-2	TRBJ2-1
TGTGCCTGGAGTGTAATGACGGAAGATACGCAGTATTTT	CAWSVMTEDTQYF	many	-	TRBV30	TRBJ2-3
TGTGCCAGCAGCCGAAGGCCCCAAGAGACCCAGTACTTC	CASSRRPQETQYF	many	-	TRBV7-3	TRBJ2-5
TGTGCCAGCAGCTTCGGTCCGGTTTCAGATACGCAGTATTTT	CASSFGPVSDTQYF	many	-	TRBV5-6	TRBJ2-3
TGCGCCAGCAGCGGACAGGGGATTAACTCCTACGAGCAGTACTTC	CASSGQGINSYEQYF	many	TRBD1	TRBV5-1	TRBJ2-7
TGTGCCAGCAGCCAAGATCGACCACCAGGGGAGCAGTACTTC	CASSQDRPPGEQYF	many	-	TRBV4-2	TRBJ2-7
TGCAGCGTTGAAGGGTCCATCGTCGGGCCTTTCTTT	CSVEGSIVGPFF	many	-	TRBV29-1	TRBJ1-1
TGTGCCAGCAGCAGGGACAGCAATCAGCCCCAGCATTTT	CASSRDSNQPQHF	medium-sized	-	TRBV5-5	TRBJ1-5
TGCAGTGCTAGAGATCGGGAGGGTAGTGGCTACGAGCAGTACTTC	CSARDREGSGYEQYF	-	TRBD2	TRBV20-1	TRBJ2-7
TGTGCCAGCAGTACCAGGGGGAATGAGCAGTTCTTC	CASSTRGNEQFF	medium-sized	TRBD1	TRBV2	TRBJ2-1
TGCGCCAGCAGCCAAGAGCGGTGGGAGCAGTTCTTC	CASSQERWEQFF	many	-	TRBV4-1	TRBJ2-1
TGTGCCAGCAGTATTTACCGGGGGGGCGGGGATACGCAGTATTTT	CASSIYRGGGDTQYF	many	TRBD2	TRBV7-2	TRBJ2-3
TGTGCCAGCAGCCCGGGACAGGGGAGGAGTACTGAAGCTTTCTTT	CASSPGQGRSTEAFF	few	TRBD1	TRBV7-2	TRBJ1-1
TGTGCCAGCAGCCCATTCGGTGGAGACAGGTCCAACGTCCTGACTTTC	CASSPFGGDRSNVLTF	many	-	TRBV3-1	TRBJ2-6
TGTGCCAGCAGCTTAGGTGTCCGTTGGGACAGGGCTACCGGGGAGCTGTTTTTT	CASSLGVRWDRATGELFF	-	TRBD1	TRBV11-2	TRBJ2-2
TGCAGTGCCACTAGCGGGAGTCAATCCTACGAGCAGTACTTC	CSATSGSQSYEQYF	many	TRBD2	TRBV20-1	TRBJ2-7
TGTGCCAGCAGCCAAGGGGGATACAATGAGCAGTTCTTC	CASSQGGYNEQFF	-	-	TRBV11-1	TRBJ2-1
TGTGCCAGCTCCGCACAGGGAGCGGATCAGCCCCAGCATTTT	CASSAQGADQPQHF	many	-	TRBV18	TRBJ1-5
TGTGCCAGCAGCCGGGAGGGACTAGCGGGAGGTTCCTACAATGAGCAGTTCTTC	CASSREGLAGGSYNEQFF	many	-	TRBV3-2	TRBJ2-1
TGTGCCAGCAGCCGGCAAGGGTACAATGAGCAGTTCTTC	CASSRQGYNEQFF	many	-	TRBV7-3	TRBJ2-1
TGTGCCAGCACGTTCGAAGTTGAAGCTTTCTTT	CASTFEVEAFF	many	-	TRBV2	TRBJ1-1
TGCAGTGCCCGAGATTCGGGACAGGGAACTCAGCCCCAGCATTTT	CSARDSGQGTQPQHF	many	TRBD1	TRBV20-1	TRBJ1-5